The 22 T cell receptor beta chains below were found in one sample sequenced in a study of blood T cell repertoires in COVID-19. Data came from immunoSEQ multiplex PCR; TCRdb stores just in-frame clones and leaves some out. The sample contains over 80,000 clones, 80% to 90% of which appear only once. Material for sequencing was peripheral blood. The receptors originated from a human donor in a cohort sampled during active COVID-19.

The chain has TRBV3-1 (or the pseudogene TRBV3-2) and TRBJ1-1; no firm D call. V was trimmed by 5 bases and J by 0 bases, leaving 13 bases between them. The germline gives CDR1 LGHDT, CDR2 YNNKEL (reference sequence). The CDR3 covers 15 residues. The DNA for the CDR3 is TGTGCCAGCAGCTTGAATCCGGCGGTGAACACTGAAGCTTTCTTT. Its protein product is CASSLNPAVNTEAFF.

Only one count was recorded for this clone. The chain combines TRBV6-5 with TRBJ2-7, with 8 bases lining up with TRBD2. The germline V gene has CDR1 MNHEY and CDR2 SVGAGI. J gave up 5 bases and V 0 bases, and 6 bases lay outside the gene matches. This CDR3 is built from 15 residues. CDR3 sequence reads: CASSYSSGSRDEQYF. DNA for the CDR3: TGTGCCAGCAGTTACTCGAGCGGGAGCCGGGACGAGCAGTACTTC.

As DNA, the CDR3 is TGTGCCAGCAGTCTAATGGGGGCTAAGCCCCTAGGCTATGGCTACACCTTC. This gives the protein CASSLMGAKPLGYGYTF. The chain links TRBV6-6 to TRBJ1-2; perhaps TRBD1 as D (6 bases). V was cut by 5 bases and J by 4 bases, with 23 bases left in between. Germline-derived CDR1 and CDR2 are MNHNY and SVGAGI (reference sequence). The length of the CDR3 is 17 residues.

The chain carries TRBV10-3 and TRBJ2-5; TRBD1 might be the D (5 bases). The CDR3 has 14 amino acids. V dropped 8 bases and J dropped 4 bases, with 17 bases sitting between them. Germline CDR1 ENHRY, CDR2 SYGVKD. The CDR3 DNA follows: TGTGCCATCGGGCAGGTAGGGGTCGGAGAGACCCAGTACTTC. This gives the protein CAIGQVGVGETQYF.

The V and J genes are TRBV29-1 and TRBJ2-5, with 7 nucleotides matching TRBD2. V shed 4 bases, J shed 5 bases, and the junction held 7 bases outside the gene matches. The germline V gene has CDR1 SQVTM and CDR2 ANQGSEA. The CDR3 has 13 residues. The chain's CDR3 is CSVVPGGRETQYF. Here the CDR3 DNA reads TGCAGCGTTGTCCCCGGGGGGAGGGAGACCCAGTACTTC.

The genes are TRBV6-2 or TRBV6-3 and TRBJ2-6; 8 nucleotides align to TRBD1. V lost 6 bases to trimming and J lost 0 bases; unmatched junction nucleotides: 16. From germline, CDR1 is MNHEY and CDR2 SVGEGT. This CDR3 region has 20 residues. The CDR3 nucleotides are TGTGCCAGCAGACCTACCGCGCCACAGGGGGTTTTCTCTGGGGCCAACGTCCTGACTTTC. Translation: CASRPTAPQGVFSGANVLTF.

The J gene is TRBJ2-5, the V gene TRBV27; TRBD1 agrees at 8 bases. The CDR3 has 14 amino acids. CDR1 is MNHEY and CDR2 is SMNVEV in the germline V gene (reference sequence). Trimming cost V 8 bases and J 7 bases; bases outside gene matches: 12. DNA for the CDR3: TGTGCCAGCGGGGACAGGCCGGCTCTCGGGACCCAGTACTTC. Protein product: CASGDRPALGTQYF.

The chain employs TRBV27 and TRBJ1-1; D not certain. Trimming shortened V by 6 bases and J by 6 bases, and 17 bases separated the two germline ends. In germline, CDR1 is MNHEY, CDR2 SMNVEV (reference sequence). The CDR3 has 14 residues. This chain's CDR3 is CASSPTEARAEAFF. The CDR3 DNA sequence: TGTGCCAGCAGCCCCACCGAAGCGAGGGCTGAAGCTTTCTTT.

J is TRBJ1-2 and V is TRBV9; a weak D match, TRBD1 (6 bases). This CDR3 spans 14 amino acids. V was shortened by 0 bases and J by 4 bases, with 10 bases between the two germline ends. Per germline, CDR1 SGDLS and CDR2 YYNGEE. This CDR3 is CASSVAQGSYGYTF. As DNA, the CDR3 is TGTGCCAGCAGCGTAGCCCAGGGGTCCTATGGCTACACCTTC.

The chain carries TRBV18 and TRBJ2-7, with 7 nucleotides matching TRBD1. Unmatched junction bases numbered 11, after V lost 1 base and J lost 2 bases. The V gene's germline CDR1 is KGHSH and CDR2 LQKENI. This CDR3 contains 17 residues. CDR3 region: CASSPRLGQVITYEQYF. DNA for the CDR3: TGTGCCAGCTCACCACGTTTAGGACAGGTGATCACCTACGAGCAGTACTTC.

This chain's CDR3 is CASSLAVYEQYF. DNA of the CDR3: TGTGCCAGCAGTTTGGCAGTATACGAGCAGTACTTC. The J gene is TRBJ2-7, the V gene TRBV28; no clear D gene. V lost 3 bases and J 4 bases, leaving 7 bases between the germline ends. From germline, CDR1 is MDHEN and CDR2 SYDVKM. The CDR3 loop spans 12 amino acids.

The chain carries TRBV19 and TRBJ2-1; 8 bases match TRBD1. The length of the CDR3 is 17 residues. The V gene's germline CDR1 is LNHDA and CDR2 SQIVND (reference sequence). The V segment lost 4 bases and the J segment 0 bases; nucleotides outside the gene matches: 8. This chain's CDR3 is CASSKDRGWGSYNEQFF. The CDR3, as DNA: TGTGCCAGTAGTAAAGACAGGGGTTGGGGCTCCTACAATGAGCAGTTCTTC.

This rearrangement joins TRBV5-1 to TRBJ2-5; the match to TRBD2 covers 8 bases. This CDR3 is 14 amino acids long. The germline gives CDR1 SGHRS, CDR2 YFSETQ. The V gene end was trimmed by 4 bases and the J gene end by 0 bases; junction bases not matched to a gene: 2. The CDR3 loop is CASSKTSDQETQYF. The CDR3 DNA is TGCGCCAGCAGCAAGACTAGCGACCAAGAGACCCAGTACTTC.

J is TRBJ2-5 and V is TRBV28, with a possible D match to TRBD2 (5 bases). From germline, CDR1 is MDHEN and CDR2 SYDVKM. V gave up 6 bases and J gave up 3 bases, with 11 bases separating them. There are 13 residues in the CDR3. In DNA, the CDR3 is TGTGCCAGCAGCGGGATTCCCAAAGAGACCCAGTACTTC. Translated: CASSGIPKETQYF.

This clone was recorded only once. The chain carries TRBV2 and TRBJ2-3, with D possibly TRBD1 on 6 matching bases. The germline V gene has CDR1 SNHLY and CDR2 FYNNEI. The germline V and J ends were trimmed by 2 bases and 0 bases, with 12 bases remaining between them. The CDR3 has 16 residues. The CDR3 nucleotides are TGTGCCAGCAGTGAAACTGGGACACTCAGCACAGATACGCAGTATTTT. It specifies CASSETGTLSTDTQYF.

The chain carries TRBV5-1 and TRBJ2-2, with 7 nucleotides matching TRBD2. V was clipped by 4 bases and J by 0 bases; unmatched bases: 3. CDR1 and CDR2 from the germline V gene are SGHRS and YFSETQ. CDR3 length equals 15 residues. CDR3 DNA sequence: TGCGCCAGCAGCCCTGGGGGGGCGAACACCGGGGAGCTGTTTTTT. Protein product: CASSPGGANTGELFF. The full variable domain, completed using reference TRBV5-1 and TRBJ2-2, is KAGVTQTPRYLIKTRGQQVTLSCSPISGHRSVSWYQQTPGQGLQFLFEYFSETQRNKGNFPGRFSGRQFSNSRSEMNVSTLELGDSALYLCASSPGGANTGELFFGEGSRLTVL.

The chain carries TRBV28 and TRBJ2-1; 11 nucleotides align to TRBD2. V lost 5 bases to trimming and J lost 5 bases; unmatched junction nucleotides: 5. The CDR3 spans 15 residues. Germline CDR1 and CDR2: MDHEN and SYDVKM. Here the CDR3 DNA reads TGTGCCAGCAGTATCGGGACTAGCGGAAACAATGAGCAGTTCTTC. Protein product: CASSIGTSGNNEQFF.

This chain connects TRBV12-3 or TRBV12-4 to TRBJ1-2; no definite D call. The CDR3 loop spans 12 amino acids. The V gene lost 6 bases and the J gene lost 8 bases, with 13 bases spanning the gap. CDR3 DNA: TGTGCCAGCAGCTCCTTACTAGTGGGCTACACCTTC. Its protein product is CASSSLLVGYTF.

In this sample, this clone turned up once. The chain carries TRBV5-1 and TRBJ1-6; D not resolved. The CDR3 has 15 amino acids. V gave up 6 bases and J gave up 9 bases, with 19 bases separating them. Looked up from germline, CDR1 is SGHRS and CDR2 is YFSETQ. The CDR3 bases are TGCGCCAGCACTTACGGACCCCCCGGGGTTTCACCCCTCCACTTT. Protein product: CASTYGPPGVSPLHF.

Here the CDR3 DNA reads TGTGCCAGCAGTGAACCAGGAGGTCGGGGCACAGATACGCAGTATTTT. Translation: CASSEPGGRGTDTQYF. The chain uses TRBV2 and TRBJ2-3; maybe TRBD2 (5 bases). The germline V gene has CDR1 SNHLY and CDR2 FYNNEI. The CDR3 runs 16 residues. V was pared by 2 bases and J by 1 base, with 13 bases between. Looking up the rest from reference TRBV2 and TRBJ2-3 gives the full variable domain: EPEVTQTPSHQVTQMGQEVILRCVPISNHLYFYWYRQILGQKVEFLVSFYNNEISEKSEIFDDQFSVERPDGSNFTLKIRSTKLEDSAMYFCASSEPGGRGTDTQYFGPGTRLTVL.

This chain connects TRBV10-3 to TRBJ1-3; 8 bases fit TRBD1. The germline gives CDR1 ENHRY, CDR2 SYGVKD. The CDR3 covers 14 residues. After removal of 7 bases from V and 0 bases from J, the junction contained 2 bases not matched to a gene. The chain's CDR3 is CAITGTGSGNTIYF. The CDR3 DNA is TGTGCCATCACAGGGACAGGCTCTGGAAACACCATATATTTT.

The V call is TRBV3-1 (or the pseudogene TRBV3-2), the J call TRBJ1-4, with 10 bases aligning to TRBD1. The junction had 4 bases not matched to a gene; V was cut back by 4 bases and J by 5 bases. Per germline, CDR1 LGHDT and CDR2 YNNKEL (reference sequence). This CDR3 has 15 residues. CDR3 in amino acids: CASSPTGQGNEKLFF. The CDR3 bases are TGTGCCAGCAGCCCAACGGGACAGGGGAATGAAAAACTGTTTTTT.